Listed below are T cell receptor beta chains from one sample, sequenced in a study of blood T cells in healthy people across ages. TCRdb itself ran the 5' RACE reads through MiXCR, one entry per CDR3 protein. The sample lists roughly 1.5 million distinct CDR3 sequences, less than 45% occurring once. The sample was blood. The receptor source for this set is a woman aged 18-30 years in good health. Both conserved end residues are part of each CDR3. The order of the fields is CDR3 protein, CDR3 DNA, J gene, clone size, V gene, D gene. A D gene is named only where the DNA matches it firmly. For some rows the clone size is stated as once, few or many, or as a class when expanded; others skip it.

cdr3_aa: CATLPTGPAYGYTF; cdr3_nt: TGTGCCACCCTACCTACAGGGCCGGCCTATGGCTACACCTTC; j_call: TRBJ1-2; clone_size: few; v_call: TRBV2; d_call: -
cdr3_aa: CSVAGTGVSLDEQYF; cdr3_nt: TGCAGCGTTGCTGGGACAGGGGTTTCGTTGGACGAGCAGTACTTC; j_call: TRBJ2-7; clone_size: -; v_call: TRBV29-1; d_call: TRBD1
cdr3_aa: CASSFPRLGTSGGGNEQFF; cdr3_nt: TGTGCCAGCAGTTTCCCGCGACTTGGGACTAGCGGGGGGGGTAATGAGCAGTTCTTC; j_call: TRBJ2-1; clone_size: -; v_call: TRBV28; d_call: TRBD2
cdr3_aa: CASSVTGLGETQYF; cdr3_nt: TGTGCTAGCAGCGTAACAGGATTAGGCGAGACCCAGTACTTC; j_call: TRBJ2-5; clone_size: few; v_call: TRBV7-7; d_call: -
cdr3_aa: CASSFTSGPSYNEQFF; cdr3_nt: TGTGCCAGCAGTTTTACTAGCGGTCCTTCCTACAATGAGCAGTTCTTC; j_call: TRBJ2-1; clone_size: few; v_call: TRBV27; d_call: TRBD2
cdr3_aa: CARSLSGGSSYEQYF; cdr3_nt: TGTGCCCGCAGCCTATCTGGGGGAAGCTCCTACGAGCAGTACTTC; j_call: TRBJ2-7; clone_size: -; v_call: TRBV7-6; d_call: -
cdr3_aa: CASSQMYNEQFF; cdr3_nt: TGTGCCAGCAGCCAGATGTACAATGAGCAGTTCTTC; j_call: TRBJ2-1; clone_size: few; v_call: TRBV3-1; d_call: -
cdr3_aa: CASSTLAGNTDTQYF; cdr3_nt: TGTGCCAGCAGTACTTTAGCGGGGAACACAGATACGCAGTATTTT; j_call: TRBJ2-3; clone_size: -; v_call: TRBV6-2/TRBV6-3; d_call: TRBD2
cdr3_aa: CASRQEAGGAFF; cdr3_nt: TGTGCCAGCAGGCAGGAGGCTGGGGGAGCTTTCTTT; j_call: TRBJ1-1; clone_size: -; v_call: TRBV2; d_call: -
cdr3_aa: CSARPRTYNEQFF; cdr3_nt: TGCAGTGCTAGACCTCGTACCTACAATGAGCAGTTCTTC; j_call: TRBJ2-1; clone_size: few; v_call: TRBV20-1; d_call: -